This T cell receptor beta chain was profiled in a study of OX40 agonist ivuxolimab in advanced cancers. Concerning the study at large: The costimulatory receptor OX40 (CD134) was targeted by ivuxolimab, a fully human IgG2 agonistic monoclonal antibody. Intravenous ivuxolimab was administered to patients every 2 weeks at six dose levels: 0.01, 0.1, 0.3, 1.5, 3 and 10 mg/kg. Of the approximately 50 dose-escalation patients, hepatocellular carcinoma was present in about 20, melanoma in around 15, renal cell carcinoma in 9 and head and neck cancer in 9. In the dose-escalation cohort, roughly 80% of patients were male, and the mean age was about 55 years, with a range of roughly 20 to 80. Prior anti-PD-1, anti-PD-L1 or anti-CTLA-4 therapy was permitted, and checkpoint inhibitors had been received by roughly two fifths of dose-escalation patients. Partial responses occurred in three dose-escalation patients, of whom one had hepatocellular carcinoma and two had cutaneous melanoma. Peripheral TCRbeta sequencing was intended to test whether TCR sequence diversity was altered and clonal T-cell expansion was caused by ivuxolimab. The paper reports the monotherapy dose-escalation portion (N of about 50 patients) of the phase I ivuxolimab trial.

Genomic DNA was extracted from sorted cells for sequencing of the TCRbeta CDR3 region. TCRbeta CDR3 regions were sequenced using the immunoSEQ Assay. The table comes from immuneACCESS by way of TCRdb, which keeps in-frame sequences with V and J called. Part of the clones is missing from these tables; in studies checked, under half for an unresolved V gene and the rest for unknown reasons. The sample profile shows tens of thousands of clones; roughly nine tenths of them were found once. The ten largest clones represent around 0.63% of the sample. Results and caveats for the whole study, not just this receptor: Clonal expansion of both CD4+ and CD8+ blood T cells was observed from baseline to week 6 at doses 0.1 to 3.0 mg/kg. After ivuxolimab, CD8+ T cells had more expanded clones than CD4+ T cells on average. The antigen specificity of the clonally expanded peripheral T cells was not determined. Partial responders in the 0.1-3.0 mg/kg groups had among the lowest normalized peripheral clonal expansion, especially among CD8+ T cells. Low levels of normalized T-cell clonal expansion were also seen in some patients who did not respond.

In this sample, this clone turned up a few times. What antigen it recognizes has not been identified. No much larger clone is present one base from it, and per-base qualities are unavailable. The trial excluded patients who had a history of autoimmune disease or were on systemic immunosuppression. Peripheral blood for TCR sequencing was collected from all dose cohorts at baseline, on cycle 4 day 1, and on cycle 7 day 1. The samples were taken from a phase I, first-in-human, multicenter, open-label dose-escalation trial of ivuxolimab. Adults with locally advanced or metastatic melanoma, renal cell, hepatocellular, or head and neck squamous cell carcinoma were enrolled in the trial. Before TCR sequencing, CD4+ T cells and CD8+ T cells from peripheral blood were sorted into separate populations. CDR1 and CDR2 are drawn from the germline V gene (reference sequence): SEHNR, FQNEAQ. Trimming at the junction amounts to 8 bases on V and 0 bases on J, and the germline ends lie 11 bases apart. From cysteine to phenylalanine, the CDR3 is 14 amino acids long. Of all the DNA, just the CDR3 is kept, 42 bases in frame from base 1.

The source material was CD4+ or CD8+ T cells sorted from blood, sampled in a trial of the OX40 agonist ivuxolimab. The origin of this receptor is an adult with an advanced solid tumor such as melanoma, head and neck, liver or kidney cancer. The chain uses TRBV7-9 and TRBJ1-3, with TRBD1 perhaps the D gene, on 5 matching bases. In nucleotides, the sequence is TGTGCCAGCCAAAGGGGATTCTCTGGAAACACCATATATTTT. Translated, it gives CASQRGFSGNTIYF.